The 2 T cell receptor beta chains below all came from one sample that was sequenced in a study of blood T cell repertoires in COVID-19. Clones were read by immunoSEQ multiplex PCR, and TCRdb kept only the in-frame ones, dropping some. Found here are just over 250,000 clones, 88% of them singletons; the top ten hold about 4.1%. Sequenced material: peripheral blood. Receptors originate from a man aged 55-75 years who had recovered from COVID-19.

For the CDR3, the DNA is TGCGCCAGCAGCCAAGCTCTAACTCAAACTACTTCACCCCTCCACTTT. It codes for CASSQALTQTTSPLHF. The V call is TRBV4-1, the J call TRBJ1-6, with unresolved D. Germline V gives CDR1 MGHRA, CDR2 YSYEKL. This CDR3 spans 16 amino acids. V was shortened by 1 base and J by 9 bases, with 16 bases between the two germline ends.

CDR3 loop: CASSSNLGTVEAFF. In nucleotides, the CDR3 is TGCGCCAGCAGCTCAAACCTAGGGACAGTTGAAGCTTTCTTT. The rearrangement uses TRBV5-1 and TRBJ1-1; 7 nucleotides match TRBD1. Looked up from germline, CDR1 is SGHRS and CDR2 is YFSETQ. V shed 3 bases and J 7 bases; nucleotides not matched to a gene: 9. The CDR3 consists of 14 residues. Based on the CDR3 plus reference TRBV5-1 and TRBJ1-1, the full variable domain is KAGVTQTPRYLIKTRGQQVTLSCSPISGHRSVSWYQQTPGQGLQFLFEYFSETQRNKGNFPGRFSGRQFSNSRSEMNVSTLELGDSALYLCASSSNLGTVEAFFGQGTRLTVV.